Listed below are T cell receptor beta chains from one sample, sequenced in a study of blood T cell repertoires in COVID-19. The repertoire was sequenced with immunoSEQ multiplex PCR; TCRdb's copy has only in-frame clones and lacks some. The sample records some 400,000 clones, about 87% being singletons. Sequencing was carried out using peripheral blood. All receptors come from a woman in her sixties or seventies with COVID-19, enrolled during active disease. The CDR3 runs from the conserved cysteine through the conserved F or W. A D gene is named only where the DNA matches it firmly. Clone size appears in some rows only: once, few, many, or a class for an expanded clone.

CDR3 protein: CASSLWVGGDDTQYF
CDR3 DNA: TGTGCCAGCAGCCTATGGGTCGGGGGGGATGATACGCAGTATTTT
V gene: TRBV28
J gene: TRBJ2-3
D gene: TRBD2
clone size: -

CDR3 protein: CASSELQTTTDTQYF
CDR3 DNA: TGTGCCAGCAGTGAATTACAGACCACCACAGATACGCAGTATTTT
V gene: TRBV2
J gene: TRBJ2-3
D gene: -
clone size: -

CDR3 protein: CAWSRGNSPLHF
CDR3 DNA: TGTGCCTGGAGTAGGGGGAATTCACCCCTCCACTTT
V gene: TRBV30
J gene: TRBJ1-6
D gene: -
clone size: -

CDR3 protein: CASSYGGMQTQYF
CDR3 DNA: TGTGCCAGCAGTTACGGGGGGATGCAGACCCAGTACTTC
V gene: TRBV6-5
J gene: TRBJ2-5
D gene: -
clone size: -

CDR3 protein: CASRAGWGGDNEQFF
CDR3 DNA: TGTGCCAGTAGGGCCGGGTGGGGAGGGGACAATGAGCAGTTCTTC
V gene: TRBV19
J gene: TRBJ2-1
D gene: TRBD2
clone size: -

CDR3 protein: CASSIRSTGKYEQYF
CDR3 DNA: TGTGCCAGTAGTATAAGATCGACAGGGAAGTACGAGCAGTACTTC
V gene: TRBV19
J gene: TRBJ2-7
D gene: TRBD1
clone size: -

CDR3 protein: CASSLFYQGTNTEAFF
CDR3 DNA: TGTGCCAGCAGTTTATTCTACCAGGGAACGAACACTGAAGCTTTCTTT
V gene: TRBV27
J gene: TRBJ1-1
D gene: -
clone size: -

CDR3 protein: CASSLAQGSYEQYF
CDR3 DNA: TGTGCCAGCAGCTTAGCCCAGGGCTCCTACGAGCAGTACTTC
V gene: TRBV11-2
J gene: TRBJ2-7
D gene: -
clone size: -

CDR3 protein: CAAARGLNEKLFF
CDR3 DNA: TGTGCCGCAGCGAGAGGGCTTAATGAAAAACTGTTTTTT
V gene: TRBV6-5
J gene: TRBJ1-4
D gene: -
clone size: -

CDR3 protein: CASSPSGSHYVYGYTF
CDR3 DNA: TGTGCCAGCAGCCCCTCGGGGTCCCACTACGTCTATGGCTACACCTTC
V gene: TRBV6-2/TRBV6-3
J gene: TRBJ1-2
D gene: -
clone size: -

CDR3 protein: CSAKPTDTQYF
CDR3 DNA: TGCAGTGCTAAGCCAACAGATACGCAGTATTTT
V gene: TRBV20-1
J gene: TRBJ2-3
D gene: -
clone size: -

CDR3 protein: CASSFSGGSRVTQYF
CDR3 DNA: TGTGCCAGCAGCTTTAGCGGGGGGTCGCGGGTTACGCAGTATTTT
V gene: TRBV7-6
J gene: TRBJ2-3
D gene: TRBD2
clone size: -

CDR3 protein: CASSPDRDQPQHF
CDR3 DNA: TGTGCCAGCAGCCCGGACAGGGACCAGCCCCAGCATTTT
V gene: TRBV7-2
J gene: TRBJ1-5
D gene: TRBD1
clone size: few

CDR3 protein: CASSQGQGNGYTF
CDR3 DNA: TGTGCCAGCAGCCAGGGACAGGGTAACGGCTACACCTTC
V gene: TRBV7-9
J gene: TRBJ1-2
D gene: TRBD1
clone size: -

CDR3 protein: CASSLNAKIILEQYF
CDR3 DNA: TGTGCCAGCAGCTTAAATGCTAAAATAATCCTCGAGCAGTACTTC
V gene: TRBV7-2
J gene: TRBJ2-7
D gene: -
clone size: once

CDR3 protein: CASSFRTGDGYTF
CDR3 DNA: TGTGCCAGCAGTTTTCGGACAGGGGATGGCTACACCTTC
V gene: TRBV28
J gene: TRBJ1-2
D gene: TRBD1
clone size: once

CDR3 protein: CASSEAGQGLTGELFF
CDR3 DNA: TGTGCCAGCAGTGAAGCGGGACAGGGTTTGACCGGGGAGCTGTTTTTT
V gene: TRBV6-1
J gene: TRBJ2-2
D gene: TRBD1
clone size: -

CDR3 protein: CATSREGQGATGNQPQHF
CDR3 DNA: TGTGCCACCAGCAGAGAAGGACAGGGGGCTACGGGCAATCAGCCCCAGCATTTT
V gene: TRBV15
J gene: TRBJ1-5
D gene: TRBD1
clone size: -

CDR3 protein: CASSLLMTGYTEAFF
CDR3 DNA: TGTGCCAGCAGCTTACTTATGACAGGGTACACTGAAGCTTTCTTT
V gene: TRBV11-2
J gene: TRBJ1-1
D gene: TRBD1
clone size: -

CDR3 protein: CSCGGTDTQYF
CDR3 DNA: TGCAGCTGCGGGGGAACAGATACGCAGTATTTT
V gene: TRBV20-1
J gene: TRBJ2-3
D gene: TRBD2
clone size: -

CDR3 protein: CASTGGLEAFF
CDR3 DNA: TGTGCTTCGACGGGGGGGCTTGAAGCTTTCTTT
V gene: TRBV24-1
J gene: TRBJ1-1
D gene: -
clone size: -

CDR3 protein: CASSEGTGTEAFF
CDR3 DNA: TGTGCCAGCAGTGAGGGGACAGGGACCGAAGCTTTCTTT
V gene: TRBV6-4
J gene: TRBJ1-1
D gene: TRBD1
clone size: -